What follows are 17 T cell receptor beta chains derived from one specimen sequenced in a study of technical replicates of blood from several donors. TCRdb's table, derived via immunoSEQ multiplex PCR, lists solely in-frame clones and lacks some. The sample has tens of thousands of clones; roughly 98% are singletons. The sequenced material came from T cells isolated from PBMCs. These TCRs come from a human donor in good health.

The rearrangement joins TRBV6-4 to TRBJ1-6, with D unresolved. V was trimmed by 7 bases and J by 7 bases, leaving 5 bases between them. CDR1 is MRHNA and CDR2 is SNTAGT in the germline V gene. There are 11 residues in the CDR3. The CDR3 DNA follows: TGTGCCAGCAAGAGAAATTCACCCCTCCACTTT. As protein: CASKRNSPLHF.

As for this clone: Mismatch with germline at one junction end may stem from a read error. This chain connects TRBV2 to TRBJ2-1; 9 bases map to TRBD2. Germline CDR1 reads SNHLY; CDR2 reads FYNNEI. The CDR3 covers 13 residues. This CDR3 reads CASTFLAGNAQFF. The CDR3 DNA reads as TGTGCCAGCACCTTTCTAGCGGGGAATGCGCAGTTCTTC.

The CDR3, as DNA: TGTGCCAGCAGTTATAGGGAGACCGACGGGGAGCTGTTTTTT. This encodes CASSYRETDGELFF. The genes are TRBV6-5 and TRBJ2-2, with D maybe TRBD2 (5 bases). Between the trimmed V and J ends, which lost 3 bases and 7 bases, there was a span of 12 bases. Per germline, CDR1 MNHEY and CDR2 SVGAGI. The CDR3 runs 14 residues.

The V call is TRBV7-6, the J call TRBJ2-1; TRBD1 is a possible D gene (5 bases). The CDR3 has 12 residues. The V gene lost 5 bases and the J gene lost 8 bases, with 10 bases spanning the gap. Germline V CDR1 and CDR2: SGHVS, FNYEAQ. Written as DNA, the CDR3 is TGTGCCAGCAGCCACCGACAGTATGAGCAGTTCTTC. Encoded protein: CASSHRQYEQFF.

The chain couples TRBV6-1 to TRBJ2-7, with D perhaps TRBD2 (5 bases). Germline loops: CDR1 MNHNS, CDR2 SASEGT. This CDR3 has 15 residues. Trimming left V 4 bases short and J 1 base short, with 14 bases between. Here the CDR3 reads CASSVRGPPSYEQYF. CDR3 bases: TGTGCCAGCAGTGTTCGAGGGCCGCCTTCCTACGAGCAGTACTTC.

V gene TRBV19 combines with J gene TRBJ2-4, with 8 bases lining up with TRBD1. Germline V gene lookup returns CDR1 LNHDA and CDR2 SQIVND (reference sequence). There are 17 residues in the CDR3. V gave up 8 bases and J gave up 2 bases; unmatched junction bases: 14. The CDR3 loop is CASLATGTGTTKNIQYF. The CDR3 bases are TGTGCCAGTCTTGCCACCGGGACAGGTACTACCAAAAACATTCAGTACTTC.

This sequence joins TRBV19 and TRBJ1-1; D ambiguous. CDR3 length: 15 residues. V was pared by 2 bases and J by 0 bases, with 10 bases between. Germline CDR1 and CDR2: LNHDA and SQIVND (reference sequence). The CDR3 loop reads CASSISGPLNTEAFF. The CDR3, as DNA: TGTGCCAGTAGTATAAGCGGGCCGTTGAACACTGAAGCTTTCTTT.

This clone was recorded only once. CDR3 sequence reads: CASSLGGVGTEAFF. In DNA, the CDR3 is TGTGCCAGCAGCCTGGGGGGGGTGGGGACTGAAGCTTTCTTT. V and J are TRBV27 and TRBJ1-1, with D possibly being TRBD1 (5 bases). Germline CDR1 reads MNHEY; CDR2 reads SMNVEV (reference sequence). The CDR3 covers 14 residues. Trimming left V 6 bases short and J 5 bases short, with 16 bases between.

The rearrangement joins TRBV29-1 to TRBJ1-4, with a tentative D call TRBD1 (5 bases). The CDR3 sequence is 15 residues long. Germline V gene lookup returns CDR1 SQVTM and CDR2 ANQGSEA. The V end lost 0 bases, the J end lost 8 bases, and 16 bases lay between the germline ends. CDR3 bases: TGCAGCGTTGAAGATGGGAGGGACCCTGCCGAAAAACTGTTTTTT. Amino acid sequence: CSVEDGRDPAEKLFF.

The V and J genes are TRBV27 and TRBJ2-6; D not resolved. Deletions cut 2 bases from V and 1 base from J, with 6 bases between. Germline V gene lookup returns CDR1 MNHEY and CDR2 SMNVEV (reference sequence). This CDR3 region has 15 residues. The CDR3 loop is CASSLLGSGANVLTF. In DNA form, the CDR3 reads TGTGCCAGCAGTTTACTAGGATCTGGGGCCAACGTCCTGACTTTC.

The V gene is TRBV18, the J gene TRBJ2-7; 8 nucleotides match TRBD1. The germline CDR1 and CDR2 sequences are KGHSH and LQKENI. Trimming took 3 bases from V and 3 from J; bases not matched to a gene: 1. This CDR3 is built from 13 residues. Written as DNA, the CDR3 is TGTGCCAGCTCACCGGGACAGGTCTACGAGCAGTACTTC. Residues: CASSPGQVYEQYF.

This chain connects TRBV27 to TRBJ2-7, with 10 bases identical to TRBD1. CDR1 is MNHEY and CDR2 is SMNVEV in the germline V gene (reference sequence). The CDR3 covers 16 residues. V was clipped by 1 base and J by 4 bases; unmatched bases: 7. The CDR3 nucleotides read TGTGCCAGCAGTTTATTGTCCCGACAGGGGGCATACGAGCAGTACTTC. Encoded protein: CASSLLSRQGAYEQYF.

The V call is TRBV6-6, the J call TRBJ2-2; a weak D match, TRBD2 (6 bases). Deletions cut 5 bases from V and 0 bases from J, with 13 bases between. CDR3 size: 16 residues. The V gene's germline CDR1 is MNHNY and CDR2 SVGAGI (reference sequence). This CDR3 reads CASSHISGTNTGELFF. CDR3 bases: TGTGCCAGCAGTCATATTAGCGGAACGAACACCGGGGAGCTGTTTTTT.

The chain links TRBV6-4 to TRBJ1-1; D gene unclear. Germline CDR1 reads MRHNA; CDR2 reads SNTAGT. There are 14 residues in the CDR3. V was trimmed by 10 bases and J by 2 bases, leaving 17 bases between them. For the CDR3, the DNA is TGTGCCACAAAAGCGGGGATCTTAAACACTGAAGCTTTCTTT. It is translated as CATKAGILNTEAFF.

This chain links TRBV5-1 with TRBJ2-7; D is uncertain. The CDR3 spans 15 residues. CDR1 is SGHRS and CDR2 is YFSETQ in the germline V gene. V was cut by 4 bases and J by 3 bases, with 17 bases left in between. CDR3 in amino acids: CASSISLGYDYEQYF. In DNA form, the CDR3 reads TGCGCCAGCAGCATTTCCCTAGGATACGACTACGAGCAGTACTTC. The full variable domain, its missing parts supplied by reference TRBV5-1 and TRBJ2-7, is KAGVTQTPRYLIKTRGQQVTLSCSPISGHRSVSWYQQTPGQGLQFLFEYFSETQRNKGNFPGRFSGRQFSNSRSEMNVSTLELGDSALYLCASSISLGYDYEQYFGPGTRLTVT.

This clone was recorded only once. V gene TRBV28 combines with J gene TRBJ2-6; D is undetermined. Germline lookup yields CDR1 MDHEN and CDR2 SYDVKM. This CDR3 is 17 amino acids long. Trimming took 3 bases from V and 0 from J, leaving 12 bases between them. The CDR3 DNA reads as TGTGCCAGCAGTTTTCAGAATTTCTTCTCTGGGGCCAACGTCCTGACTTTC. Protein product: CASSFQNFFSGANVLTF.

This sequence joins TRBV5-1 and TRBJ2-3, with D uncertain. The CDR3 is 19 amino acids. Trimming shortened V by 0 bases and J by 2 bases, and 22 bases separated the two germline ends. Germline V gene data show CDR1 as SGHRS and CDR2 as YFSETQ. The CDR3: CASSLAVSAHGLSTDTQYF. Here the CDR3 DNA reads TGCGCCAGCAGCTTGGCCGTAAGCGCCCACGGCCTTTCCACAGATACGCAGTATTTT.